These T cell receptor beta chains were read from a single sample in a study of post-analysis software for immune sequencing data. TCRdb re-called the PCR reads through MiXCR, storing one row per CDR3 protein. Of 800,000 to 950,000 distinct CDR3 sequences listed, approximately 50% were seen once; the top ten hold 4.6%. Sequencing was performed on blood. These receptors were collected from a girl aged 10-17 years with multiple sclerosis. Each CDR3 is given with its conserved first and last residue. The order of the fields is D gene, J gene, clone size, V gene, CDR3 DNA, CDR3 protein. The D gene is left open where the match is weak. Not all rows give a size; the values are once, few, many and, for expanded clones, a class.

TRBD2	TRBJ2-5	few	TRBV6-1	TGTGCCAGCAGTCGTGGGCTAGCGGGGGGCAACCAAGAGACCCAGTACTTC	CASSRGLAGGNQETQYF
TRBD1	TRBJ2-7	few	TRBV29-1	TGCAGCGTTATGACAGGGGGCAAACCCTACGAGCAGTACTTC	CSVMTGGKPYEQYF
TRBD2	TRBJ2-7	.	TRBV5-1	TGCGCCAGCAGCTTGGAGCGGGGGTTCTCCTACGAGCAGTACTTC	CASSLERGFSYEQYF
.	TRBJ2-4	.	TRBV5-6	TGTGCCAGCAGCTTGGAACAGACGGCCAAAAACATTCAGTACTTC	CASSLEQTAKNIQYF
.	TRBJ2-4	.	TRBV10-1	TGCGCCAGCAGTGTTAGGACAGCTCCCCTGTACTTC	CASSVRTAPLYF
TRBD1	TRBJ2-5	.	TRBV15	TGTGCCACCAGCAGAGATCGACAGGGGGCGGAGACCCAGTACTTC	CATSRDRQGAETQYF
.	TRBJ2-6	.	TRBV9	TGTGCCAGCCTCTCTGGGGCCAACGTCCTGACTTTC	CASLSGANVLTF
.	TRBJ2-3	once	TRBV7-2	TGTGCCAGCAGACCTGACAGGCGCACAGATACGCAGTATTTT	CASRPDRRTDTQYF
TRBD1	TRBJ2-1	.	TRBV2	TGTGCCAGCAGTGAATTGACAGGGGGCGTCGGGAATGAGCAGTTCTTC	CASSELTGGVGNEQFF
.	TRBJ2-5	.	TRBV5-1	TGCGCCAGCAGCTTCCCCTCAATTGAGACCCAGTACTTC	CASSFPSIETQYF
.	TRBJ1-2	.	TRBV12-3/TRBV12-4	TGTGCCAGCAGATTCTCGGGACGCCAAACCACAAGCTACACCTTC	CASRFSGRQTTSYTF
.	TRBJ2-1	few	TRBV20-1	TGCAGTGCCAGGTCGCGGGACTCCTACAATGAGCAGTTCTTC	CSARSRDSYNEQFF
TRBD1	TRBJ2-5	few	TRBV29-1	TGCAGCGTTGGAGGGACAGGGAAAGAGACCCAGTACTTC	CSVGGTGKETQYF
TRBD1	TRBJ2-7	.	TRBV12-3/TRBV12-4	TGTGCCAGCAGTCAACAGATGGGTCCGGGACAGGCCAACTCCTACGAGCAGTACTTC	CASSQQMGPGQANSYEQYF
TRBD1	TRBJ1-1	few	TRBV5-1	TGCGCCAGCAGACCGGACAGGGATACTGAAGCTTTCTTT	CASRPDRDTEAFF
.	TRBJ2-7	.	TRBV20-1	TGCGGTGCTAGAGATGACGGGGTTGCCTACTTC	CGARDDGVAYF
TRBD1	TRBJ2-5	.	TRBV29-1	TGCAGCGTTGAGCCAGGGGGTCGAGAGACCCAGTACTTC	CSVEPGGRETQYF
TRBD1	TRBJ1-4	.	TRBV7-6	TGTGCCAGCAGCTCACAGGGGGCTGACGAAAAACTGTTTTTT	CASSSQGADEKLFF
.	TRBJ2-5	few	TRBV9	TGTGCCAGTAGCGTAGATGGCGGCAAGGAGACCCAGTACTTC	CASSVDGGKETQYF
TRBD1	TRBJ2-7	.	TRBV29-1	TGCAGCGTTGAAGAACCGGGACAGGGTACCTCCGGCTACGAGCAGTACTTT	CSVEEPGQGTSGYEQYF
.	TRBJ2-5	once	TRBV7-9	TGTGCCAGCAGCTTAGCGCGAATATCCCAAGAGACCCAGTACTTC	CASSLARISQETQYF
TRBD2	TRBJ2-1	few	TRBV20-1	TGCAGTGCTAGTGCGGGAGTAAACCACAATGAGCAGTTCTTC	CSASAGVNHNEQFF